One and the same sample provided the 2 T cell receptor beta chains below, sequenced in a study of T cells after yellow fever vaccination. TCRdb reprocessed the 5' RACE reads via MiXCR and lists one record per CDR3 protein. The profile shows 250,000 to 300,000 distinct CDR3 sequences, 10% to 15% of them singletons. The sequenced sample was CD4+ T cells sorted from PBMCs, obtained 45 days after the yellow fever booster vaccination. These receptors all come from a man younger than 40 who received the YFV17D yellow fever vaccine.

In its sample, this clonotype was seen many times. A junction end diverges from the germline sequence, so it may reflect a read error. The gene calls are TRBV6-1 and TRBJ2-1; TRBD1 is a possible D gene (6 bases). The CDR3 is 13 residues long. Germline CDR1 MNHNS, CDR2 SASEGT. This chain's CDR3 is CASREDRYNEQFF. The CDR3 nucleotides are TGTGCCAGCAGGGAAGACAGGTACAATGAGCAGTTCTTC.

The J gene is TRBJ2-7, the V gene TRBV7-8, with D tentatively TRBD1 (6 bases). This CDR3 is 12 amino acids long. Germline lookup yields CDR1 SGHVS and CDR2 FQNEAQ. Trimming removed 0 bases from V and 8 bases from J, with 8 bases in between. CDR3 loop: CASSLAQGQQYF. CDR3 bases: TGTGCCAGCAGCTTAGCACAGGGCCAGCAGTACTTC.